The 20 T cell receptor beta chains below were found in one sample sequenced in a study of blood T cell repertoires in COVID-19. Sequencing used immunoSEQ multiplex PCR; TCRdb keeps in-frame clones, though not all of them. This repertoire shows just over 90,000 clones, around four fifths found once; its top ten account for roughly 16%. Sequencing was carried out using peripheral blood. The receptors come from a human donor in a cohort sampled during active COVID-19.

V gene TRBV28 combines with J gene TRBJ1-6, with 9 bases matching TRBD1. Germline V CDR1 and CDR2: MDHEN, SYDVKM. The CDR3 sequence is 15 residues long. Trimming removed 5 bases from V and 5 bases from J; junction bases left unmatched: 4. The CDR3 DNA is TGTGCCAGCAGTGGGGGGACAGGGCATAATTCACCCCTCCACTTT. This gives the protein CASSGGTGHNSPLHF.

The chain uses TRBV28 and TRBJ2-3; 8 nucleotides line up with TRBD2. Germline V gene data show CDR1 as MDHEN and CDR2 as SYDVKM. The CDR3 length is 14 residues. V trimming: 2 bases; J trimming: 9 bases; junction bases outside the gene matches: 7. CDR3 sequence (DNA): TGTGCCAGCAGTTTAACTAGCGGAAGTAGGACGCAGTATTTT. This gives the protein CASSLTSGSRTQYF.

The chain recombines TRBV28 with TRBJ1-6, with no clear D. CDR3 length equals 14 residues. The V gene's germline CDR1 is MDHEN and CDR2 SYDVKM. Trimming cost V 6 bases and J 8 bases, with 14 bases left between them. CDR3: CASREREGYSPLHF. In nucleotides, the CDR3 is TGTGCCAGCAGGGAGAGGGAGGGTTATTCACCCCTCCACTTT.

This clone has more than one count but fewer than ten. V gene TRBV27 combines with J gene TRBJ2-7; 7 bases align to TRBD2. The CDR3 extends over 14 amino acids. Trimming removed 2 bases from V and 6 bases from J; junction bases left unmatched: 7. Germline CDR1 reads MNHEY; CDR2 reads SMNVEV (reference sequence). The CDR3 nucleotides are TGTGCCAGCAGTTTAGCGGGAGTATCGGGCGAGCAGTACTTC. Protein product: CASSLAGVSGEQYF.

The chain joins TRBV7-2 to TRBJ1-2, with D uncertain. CDR3 length equals 13 residues. In germline, CDR1 is SGHTA, CDR2 FQGNSA. V gave up 5 bases and J gave up 4 bases, with 11 bases separating them. As DNA, the CDR3 is TGTGCCAGCAGCCCCCGCGGTGGCTATGGCTACACCTTC. Amino acids: CASSPRGGYGYTF. Full variable domain (missing parts from reference TRBV7-2 and TRBJ1-2): GAGVSQSPSNKVTEKGKDVELRCDPISGHTALYWYRQSLGQGLEFLIYFQGNSAPDKSGLPSDRFSAERTGGSVSTLTIQRTQQEDSAVYLCASSPRGGYGYTFGSGTRLTVV.

The chain couples TRBV28 to TRBJ1-4, with D tentatively TRBD1 (5 bases). The germline V and J ends were trimmed by 7 bases and 8 bases, with 11 bases remaining between them. Germline loops: CDR1 MDHEN, CDR2 SYDVKM. CDR3 size: 12 residues. As DNA, the CDR3 is TGTGCCAGCAAGGGGCCCCGGGAAAAACTGTTTTTT. Protein product: CASKGPREKLFF.

The rearrangement uses TRBV19 and TRBJ2-7, with D perhaps TRBD2 (5 bases). Trimming took 4 bases from V and 2 from J, leaving 15 bases between them. Germline CDR1 and CDR2: LNHDA and SQIVND (reference sequence). This CDR3 spans 15 amino acids. The CDR3 protein is CASSTRAGSPYEQYF. The CDR3 nucleotides read TGTGCCAGTAGTACCCGGGCGGGCTCCCCCTACGAGCAGTACTTC.

The rearrangement joins TRBV3-1 (or the pseudogene TRBV3-2) to TRBJ2-5, with 13 bases aligning to TRBD2. In germline, CDR1 is LGHDT, CDR2 YNNKEL (reference sequence). The CDR3 length is 14 residues. J lost 5 bases, V lost 7 bases, and 4 bases had no gene match. As DNA, the CDR3 is TGTGCCAGCACCCTACTAGCGGGGGGGGAGACCCAGTACTTC. Its translation: CASTLLAGGETQYF.

The CDR3 reads CASSLVGGGGQYF. DNA for the CDR3: TGTGCCAGCAGCTTAGTAGGAGGGGGCGGGCAGTACTTC. This chain connects TRBV11-2 to TRBJ2-7, with D maybe TRBD1 (7 bases). The CDR3 runs to 13 residues. V lost 1 base and J 9 bases, leaving 13 bases between the germline ends. From germline, CDR1 is SGHAT and CDR2 FQNNGV.

This chain connects TRBV3-1 (or the pseudogene TRBV3-2) to TRBJ2-5, with 9 bases that match TRBD1. The CDR3 has 16 residues. Trimming took 4 bases from V and 5 from J; bases not matched to a gene: 11. The germline V gene encodes CDR1 LGHDT and CDR2 YNNKEL (reference sequence). The CDR3 DNA follows: TGTGCCAGCAGCCTACAACAGGGGGCTGCGAGGGAGACCCAGTACTTC. Its protein product is CASSLQQGAARETQYF.

Remarks on this clone: Other DNA sequences in this specimen translate into the identical CDR3. The J gene is TRBJ2-7, the V gene TRBV6-6; 8 bases map to TRBD2. Looked up from germline, CDR1 is MNHNY and CDR2 is SVGAGI (reference sequence). The trim removed 2 bases at V and 5 bases at J, leaving 2 bases unmatched. CDR3 length: 13 residues. The CDR3, as DNA: TGTGCCAGCAGTTACCGGGGGGGCGACGAGCAGTACTTC. It yields the protein CASSYRGGDEQYF.

J is TRBJ2-7 and V is TRBV6-6, with 7 bases lining up with TRBD1. This CDR3 contains 11 residues. The V gene's germline CDR1 is MNHNY and CDR2 SVGAGI (reference sequence). Unmatched junction bases numbered 6, after V lost 7 bases and J lost 9 bases. Here the CDR3 DNA reads TGTGCCAGCAATATACAGGGGCGGCAGTACTTC. Its protein is CASNIQGRQYF.

In this sample, this clone turned up a few times. CDR3 region: CASSAAGASGLYGYTF. CDR3 DNA: TGTGCCAGCAGTGCCGCGGGCGCATCCGGCCTCTATGGCTACACCTTC. The rearrangement joins TRBV6-1 to TRBJ1-2, with D unclear. Germline CDR1 and CDR2: MNHNS and SASEGT. The CDR3 extends over 16 amino acids. V lost 4 bases and J lost 4, with 19 bases in between.

The V gene is TRBV24-1, the J gene TRBJ2-7, with TRBD1 as a possible D gene (5 bases). Germline CDR1 is KGHDR and CDR2 is SFDVKD. The CDR3 loop spans 14 amino acids. The V end was cut by 4 bases, the J end by 2 bases, with 11 bases between. This CDR3 reads CATSDPTVAYEQYF. Written as DNA, the CDR3 is TGTGCCACCAGTGACCCGACAGTGGCCTACGAGCAGTACTTC.

The rearrangement uses TRBV18 and TRBJ1-1, with 8 bases that match TRBD1. V shed 5 bases, J shed 7 bases, and the junction held 6 bases outside the gene matches. The CDR3 is made up of 13 amino acids. Germline-derived CDR1 and CDR2 are KGHSH and LQKENI. CDR3 nucleotide sequence: TGTGCCAGCTCAACGGACAGGGATGGTGAAGCTTTCTTT. Translation: CASSTDRDGEAFF.

This chain connects TRBV15 to TRBJ2-3, with D possibly matching TRBD2 (5 bases). This CDR3 has 14 residues. The ends were cut back, 0 bases at V and 4 bases at J, with 8 bases in the middle. Germline V gene sequence: CDR1 LNHNV, CDR2 YYDKDF (reference sequence). CDR3 DNA: TGTGCCACCAGCAGAGATCTGGGAGCAGATACGCAGTATTTT. Its translation is CATSRDLGADTQYF.

The rearrangement joins TRBV16 to TRBJ2-4, with TRBD1 matching over 7 bases. Germline CDR1 KGHSY, CDR2 FQNENV. V was clipped by 2 bases and J by 3 bases; unmatched bases: 4. The CDR3 sequence is 15 residues long. The CDR3 reads CASSQRDSYKNIQYF. The CDR3 coding sequence is TGTGCCAGCAGCCAAAGGGACAGCTACAAAAACATTCAGTACTTC.

CDR3 DNA: TGTGCCAGCAGTTTCCTCAAGGGGGCTTTCTTT. Amino acid sequence: CASSFLKGAFF. V is TRBV6-2 or TRBV6-3 and J is TRBJ1-1, with a tentative D call TRBD1 (5 bases). Looked up from germline, CDR1 is MNHEY and CDR2 is SVGEGT. The V end was cut by 4 bases, the J end by 11 bases, with 11 bases between. CDR3 length: 11 amino acids.

The genes are TRBV7-2 and TRBJ1-4, with TRBD1 as a possible D gene (6 bases). Trimming cost V 5 bases and J 12 bases, with 19 bases left between them. Germline V gene data show CDR1 as SGHTA and CDR2 as FQGNSA. The CDR3 runs to 14 residues. The CDR3 protein is CASSPTGRPIQLFF. The CDR3 DNA reads TGTGCCAGCAGCCCAACAGGGCGGCCTATACAACTGTTTTTT.

The chain recombines TRBV18 with TRBJ2-5; D is unresolved. The germline CDR1 and CDR2 sequences are KGHSH and LQKENI. Trimming shortened V by 2 bases and J by 4 bases, and 8 bases separated the two germline ends. This CDR3 spans 13 amino acids. The CDR3 sequence: CASSPSIGETQYF. The CDR3 region has the DNA TGTGCCAGCTCACCATCGATCGGAGAGACCCAGTACTTC.